This entry lists 18 T cell receptor beta chains sequenced from one sample in a study of blood T cell repertoires in COVID-19. Assay: immunoSEQ multiplex PCR; the TCRdb copy retains only in-frame clones and omits some. The sample shows approximately 170,000 clones, roughly 84% of them seen only once. Sequenced: peripheral blood. The receptors here all came from a woman older than 75 with active or convalescent COVID-19.

The V call is TRBV7-8, the J call TRBJ1-1; D is uncertain. Trimming pared 1 base from V and 4 bases from J, leaving 19 bases between. Germline CDR1 is SGHVS and CDR2 is FQNEAQ. The CDR3 is made up of 17 amino acids. The CDR3 is CASSLVPPPTRSTEAFF. CDR3 nucleotide sequence: TGTGCCAGCAGCTTAGTCCCTCCGCCGACGCGGAGCACTGAAGCTTTCTTT.

This clone was detected many times. This rearrangement joins TRBV5-1 to TRBJ2-3, with a possible D match to TRBD2 (5 bases). The CDR3 is 13 amino acids. Between the trimmed V and J ends, which lost 5 bases and 4 bases, there was a span of 11 bases. Germline lookup yields CDR1 SGHRS and CDR2 YFSETQ. The CDR3 reads CASSHPEADTQYF. CDR3 coding DNA: TGCGCCAGCAGTCACCCGGAGGCAGATACGCAGTATTTT.

The V gene is TRBV5-5, the J gene TRBJ2-1, with 8 bases fitting TRBD1. CDR1 SGHKS and CDR2 YYEKEE come from the germline V gene (reference sequence). The CDR3 spans 16 residues. V was pared by 4 bases and J by 4 bases, with 10 bases of the junction left unmatched. This CDR3 is CASSQNTGGLYNEQFF. The CDR3 nucleotides read TGTGCCAGCAGCCAAAATACAGGGGGGTTATACAATGAGCAGTTCTTC.

This chain connects TRBV2 to TRBJ2-7, with D perhaps matching TRBD2 (6 bases). This CDR3 contains 15 residues. V dropped 1 base and J dropped 1 base, with 11 bases sitting between them. Germline lookup yields CDR1 SNHLY and CDR2 FYNNEI. CDR3 nucleotides: TGTGCCAGCAGTGAAGGGGGAGGACCGTCCTACGAGCAGTACTTC. It codes for CASSEGGGPSYEQYF.

This chain connects TRBV12-3 or TRBV12-4 to TRBJ1-5; 7 bases are a match to TRBD1. The CDR3 runs to 13 residues. V lost 6 bases, J lost 4 bases, and 3 bases stayed unmatched. The CDR3 is CASRGTANQPQHF. CDR3 coding DNA: TGTGCCAGCAGAGGGACAGCTAATCAGCCCCAGCATTTT.

The rearrangement joins TRBV29-1 to TRBJ2-2, with 10 positions matching TRBD1. This CDR3 has 16 amino acids. CDR1 SQVTM and CDR2 ANQGSEA come from the germline V gene. Trimming at V came to 7 bases and at J to 7 bases, leaving 15 bases not matched to a gene. As DNA, the CDR3 is TGCAGCGCCGAAGGAGAGACAGGGGGCGCATTCGGGGAGCTGTTTTTT. This encodes CSAEGETGGAFGELFF.

The CDR3 nucleotides read TGTGCCAGCATCCAGAGGAGCGGGAATTCACCCCTCCACTTT. This encodes CASIQRSGNSPLHF. The chain combines TRBV2 with TRBJ1-6; unclear D gene. CDR3 length: 14 residues. Germline V gene sequence: CDR1 SNHLY, CDR2 FYNNEI. V gave up 7 bases and J gave up 7 bases, with 14 bases separating them.

This rearrangement joins TRBV28 to TRBJ2-7; 9 nucleotides align to TRBD2. V gave up 4 bases and J gave up 2 bases; unmatched junction bases: 9. The CDR3 has 16 amino acids. CDR1 and CDR2 (germline): MDHEN, SYDVKM. The CDR3 protein is CASSSPGLATTYEQYF. The CDR3 nucleotides are TGTGCCAGCAGTTCTCCGGGACTAGCAACAACCTACGAGCAGTACTTC.

The V and J genes are TRBV7-9 and TRBJ1-4; D is unresolved. V was cut by 1 base and J by 5 bases, with 11 bases left in between. Germline V gene data show CDR1 as SEHNR and CDR2 as FQNEAQ (reference sequence). The CDR3 spans 15 residues. This CDR3 is CASSLEAGLNEKLFF. Written as DNA, the CDR3 is TGTGCCAGCAGCTTAGAGGCGGGCCTAAATGAAAAACTGTTTTTT.

In this sample, this clone turned up a few times. The chain uses TRBV28 and TRBJ1-5; TRBD1 agrees at 10 bases. Per germline, CDR1 MDHEN and CDR2 SYDVKM. With V trimmed by 8 bases and J by 4 bases, 5 bases remained unmatched. The CDR3 contains 14 residues. CDR3 amino acids: CASQDRGANQPQHF. As DNA, the CDR3 is TGTGCCAGCCAGGACAGGGGGGCTAATCAGCCCCAGCATTTT.

The chain combines TRBV7-2 with TRBJ2-1; TRBD2 is a possible D gene (6 bases). V was clipped by 4 bases and J by 4 bases, with 11 bases between them. The CDR3 has 14 residues. Germline CDR1 and CDR2: SGHTA and FQGNSA. CDR3 in DNA: TGTGCCAGCAGCTCCTTGGACTATTACAATGAGCAGTTCTTC. It specifies CASSSLDYYNEQFF.

The rearrangement uses TRBV5-1 and TRBJ1-6; D may be TRBD1 (6 bases). Germline V gene sequence: CDR1 SGHRS, CDR2 YFSETQ. V was clipped by 0 bases and J by 7 bases, with 11 bases between them. The CDR3 has 15 amino acids. CDR3 DNA: TGCGCCAGCAGCTTGGGGACAGCTCAAAATTCACCCCTCCACTTT. The encoded protein is CASSLGTAQNSPLHF.

The V call is TRBV7-2, the J call TRBJ2-7; TRBD1 is a possible D gene (6 bases). V lost 2 bases and J lost 0, with 11 bases in between. There are 15 residues in the CDR3. CDR1 is SGHTA and CDR2 is FQGNSA in the germline V gene. The CDR3 DNA sequence: TGTGCCAGCAGCTTATCCGGACAGAGCTCCTACGAGCAGTACTTC. It is translated as CASSLSGQSSYEQYF.

The CDR3 sequence: CASSFSSGTGNTEAFF. The CDR3 nucleotides are TGTGCCAGCAGCTTCTCTTCCGGGACAGGGAACACTGAAGCTTTCTTT. V is TRBV7-9 and J is TRBJ1-1, with TRBD1 identical over 8 bases. CDR3 size: 16 residues. Germline CDR1 and CDR2: SEHNR and FQNEAQ (reference sequence). Trimming cost V 3 bases and J 1 base; bases outside gene matches: 7.

The V call is TRBV6-1, the J call TRBJ1-2, with 9 bases that match TRBD1. V shed 2 bases, J shed 6 bases, and the junction held 7 bases outside the gene matches. CDR1 and CDR2 (germline): MNHNS, SASEGT. The CDR3 length is 15 residues. The CDR3 nucleotides read TGTGCCAGCAGTGAACTCTTCGGGACAGGGAATGGCTACACCTTC. Its protein is CASSELFGTGNGYTF.

J is TRBJ1-6 and V is TRBV9; TRBD1 might be the D (6 bases). Per the germline V gene, CDR1 is SGDLS and CDR2 is YYNGEE. The CDR3 runs to 15 residues. The germline V and J ends were trimmed by 1 base and 8 bases, with 13 bases remaining between them. CDR3 nucleotides: TGTGCCAGCAGCGTATTCTCAGGGGTTGATTCACCCCTCCACTTT. Its protein is CASSVFSGVDSPLHF.

This clone was counted only a few times. The genes are TRBV2 and TRBJ1-1; D is possibly TRBD1 (5 bases). The CDR3 loop spans 14 amino acids. Germline values: CDR1 SNHLY, CDR2 FYNNEI. V was shortened by 4 bases and J by 3 bases, with 12 bases between the two germline ends. In DNA, the CDR3 is TGTGCCAGCAGTGGGAGACAGCGGGACACTGAAGCTTTCTTT. Protein: CASSGRQRDTEAFF.

The chain uses TRBV9 and TRBJ2-2; 11 bases line up with TRBD2. This CDR3 region has 16 residues. Trimming cost V 3 bases and J 0 bases; bases outside gene matches: 1. The germline V gene encodes CDR1 SGDLS and CDR2 YYNGEE. The chain's CDR3 is CASSAGLAANTGELFF. The CDR3 coding sequence is TGTGCCAGCAGCGCGGGACTAGCGGCGAACACCGGGGAGCTGTTTTTT.